The present TCR beta chain was sequenced within a study of cytomegalovirus exposure and HLA in healthy donors. Background on the study: Prior work identified 95 million to 120 million unique TCR beta sequences in 150 million to 200 million T cells.

As for this clone: Its matching antigen is unknown.

The PCR made use of 60 Vbeta and 13 Jbeta primers. Assay used: immunoSEQ multiplex PCR; TCRdb lists only in-frame clones, some missing. The table records about 88,000 clones, 70% to 90% of them present only once. CDR3 length: 19 amino acids. Trimming cost V 3 bases and J 0 bases; bases outside gene matches: 16. Looked up from germline, CDR1 is LNHNV and CDR2 is YYDKDF (reference sequence). Study-wide results and limits: In an earlier analysis, about 90% or about 30%: the productive usage of most TCR beta V segments. The dataset shows that most TCR sequences were rare, while some public TCRs occurred in many donors.

The rearrangement joins TRBV15 to TRBJ2-7; 8 bases are shared with TRBD2. This TCR was recovered from a man younger than 35 in good health and CMV-seronegative. What was sequenced was PBMCs. CDR3 coding DNA: TGTGCCACCAGCAGTTTTCCGGGCGGGAGGCCAATCTCCTCCTACGAGCAGTACTTC. It specifies CATSSFPGGRPISSYEQYF. The whole variable domain, remainder taken from reference TRBV15 and TRBJ2-7, is DAMVIQNPRYQVTQFGKPVTLSCSQTLNHNVMYWYQQKSSQAPKLLFHYYDKDFNNEADTPDNFQSRRPNTSFCFLDIRSPGLGDTAMYLCATSSFPGGRPISSYEQYFGPGTRLTVT.